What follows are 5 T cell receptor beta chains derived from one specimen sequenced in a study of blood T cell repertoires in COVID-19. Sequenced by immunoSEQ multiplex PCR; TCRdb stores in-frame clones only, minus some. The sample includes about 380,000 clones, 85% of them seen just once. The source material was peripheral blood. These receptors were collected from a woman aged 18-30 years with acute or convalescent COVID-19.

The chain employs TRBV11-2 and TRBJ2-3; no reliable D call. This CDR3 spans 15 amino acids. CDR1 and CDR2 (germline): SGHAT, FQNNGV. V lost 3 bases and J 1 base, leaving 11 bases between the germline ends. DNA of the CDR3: TGTGCCAGCAGCTTTCCCAGGTCGGGCACAGATACGCAGTATTTT. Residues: CASSFPRSGTDTQYF. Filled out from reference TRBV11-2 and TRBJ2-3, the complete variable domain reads EAGVAQSPRYKIIEKRQSVAFWCNPISGHATLYWYQQILGQGPKLLIQFQNNGVVDDSQLPKDRFSAERLKGVDSTLKIQPAKLEDSAVYLCASSFPRSGTDTQYFGPGTRLTVL.

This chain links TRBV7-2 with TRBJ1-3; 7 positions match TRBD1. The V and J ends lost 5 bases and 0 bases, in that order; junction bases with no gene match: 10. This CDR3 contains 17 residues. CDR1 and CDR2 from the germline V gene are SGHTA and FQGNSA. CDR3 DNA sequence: TGTGCCAGCAGCCCGGGAGCAGGGACAGCCTCTGGAAACACCATATATTTT. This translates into CASSPGAGTASGNTIYF.

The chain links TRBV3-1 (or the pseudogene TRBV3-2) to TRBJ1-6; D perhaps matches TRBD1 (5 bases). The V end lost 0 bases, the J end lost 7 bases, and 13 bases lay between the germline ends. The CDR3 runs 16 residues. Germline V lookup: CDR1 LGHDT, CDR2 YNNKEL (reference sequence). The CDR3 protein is CASSQDKGLSNSPLHF. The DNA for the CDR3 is TGTGCCAGCAGCCAAGATAAGGGACTCTCAAATTCACCCCTCCACTTT.

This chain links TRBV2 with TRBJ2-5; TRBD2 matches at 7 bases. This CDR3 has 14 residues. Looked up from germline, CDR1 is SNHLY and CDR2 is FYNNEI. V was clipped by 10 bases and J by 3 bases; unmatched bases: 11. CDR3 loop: CATSRGGREETQYF. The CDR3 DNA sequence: TGTGCCACCTCTCGGGGAGGGAGAGAAGAGACCCAGTACTTC.

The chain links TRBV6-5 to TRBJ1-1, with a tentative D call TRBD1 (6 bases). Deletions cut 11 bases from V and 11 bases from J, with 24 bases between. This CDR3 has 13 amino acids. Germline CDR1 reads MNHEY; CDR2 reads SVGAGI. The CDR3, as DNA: TGTGCCCTTACAGGGTACTCGTCTAAGTGGGCTTTCTTT. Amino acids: CALTGYSSKWAFF.